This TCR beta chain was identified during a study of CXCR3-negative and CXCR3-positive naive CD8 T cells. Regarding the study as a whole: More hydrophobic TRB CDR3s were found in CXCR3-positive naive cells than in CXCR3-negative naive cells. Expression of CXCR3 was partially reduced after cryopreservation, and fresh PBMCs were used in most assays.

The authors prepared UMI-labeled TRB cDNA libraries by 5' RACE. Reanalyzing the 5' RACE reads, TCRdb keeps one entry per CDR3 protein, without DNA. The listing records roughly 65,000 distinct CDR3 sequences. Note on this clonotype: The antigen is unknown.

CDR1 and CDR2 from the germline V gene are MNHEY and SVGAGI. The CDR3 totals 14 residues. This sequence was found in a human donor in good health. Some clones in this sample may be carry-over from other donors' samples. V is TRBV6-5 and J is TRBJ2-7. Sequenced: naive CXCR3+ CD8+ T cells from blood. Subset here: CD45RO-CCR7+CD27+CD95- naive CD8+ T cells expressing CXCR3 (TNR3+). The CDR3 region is CASSYHAASYEQYF.